The 11 T cell receptor beta chains in this list originate from one sample, sequenced in a study of OX40 agonist ivuxolimab in advanced cancers. Libraries were prepared by immunoSEQ multiplex PCR; TCRdb keeps only in-frame clonotypes and omits some of them. Counted here are 40,000 to 45,000 clones, approximately 86% occurring once; the ten biggest clones make up 12%. The sequencing here drew on CD4+ or CD8+ T cells sorted from blood, taken in a trial of the OX40 agonist ivuxolimab. The receptors derive from an adult with an advanced solid tumor such as melanoma, head and neck, liver or kidney cancer.

The rearrangement uses TRBV6-5 and TRBJ2-1; D remains ambiguous. Germline lookup yields CDR1 MNHEY and CDR2 SVGAGI. The CDR3 runs to 14 residues. The V end lost 5 bases, the J end lost 3 bases, and 11 bases lay between the germline ends. The CDR3 is CASSRLGFYNEQFF. In nucleotides, the CDR3 is TGTGCCAGCAGTCGCCTCGGCTTCTACAATGAGCAGTTCTTC.

The chain has TRBV10-3 and TRBJ1-5; 7 bases line up with TRBD1. CDR3 size: 14 residues. Germline V gene lookup returns CDR1 ENHRY and CDR2 SYGVKD. Trimming at V came to 4 bases and at J to 3 bases, leaving 3 bases not matched to a gene. The CDR3, as DNA: TGTGCCATCAGTGGGGGACAGCACAATCAGCCCCAGCATTTT. Protein: CAISGGQHNQPQHF.

The chain combines TRBV5-4 with TRBJ1-2, with 7 bases lining up with TRBD1. Germline trimming cut 1 base from V and 6 bases from J; bases unmatched to any gene: 6. The length of the CDR3 is 14 residues. Germline values: CDR1 SGHNT, CDR2 YYREEE (reference sequence). The CDR3 is CASSLTGDSHGYTF. The CDR3 DNA reads TGTGCCAGCAGCTTGACAGGGGATTCCCATGGCTACACCTTC.

The chain links TRBV7-9 to TRBJ1-2; 7 bases are shared with TRBD1. CDR1 is SEHNR and CDR2 is FQNEAQ in the germline V gene (reference sequence). The CDR3 sequence is 15 residues long. The V and J ends lost 5 bases and 0 bases, in that order; junction bases with no gene match: 6. CDR3 DNA sequence: TGTGCCAGCAGCCGTGCAACAGGGGCTAACTATGGCTACACCTTC. As protein: CASSRATGANYGYTF.

The chain recombines TRBV29-1 with TRBJ2-7; 11 nucleotides agree with TRBD2. With V trimmed by 4 bases and J by 7 bases, 9 bases remained unmatched. The germline V gene has CDR1 SQVTM and CDR2 ANQGSEA. This CDR3 spans 14 amino acids. CDR3 sequence: CSVVSLAGGQEQYF. CDR3 in DNA: TGCAGCGTTGTAAGTCTAGCGGGAGGTCAAGAGCAGTACTTC.

As for this clone: The sample holds other DNA sequences that translate to the same CDR3. The chain has TRBV15 and TRBJ1-6, with D perhaps matching TRBD1 (6 bases). The CDR3 is 15 residues long. Trimming removed 0 bases from V and 7 bases from J, with 10 bases in between. The germline V gene encodes CDR1 LNHNV and CDR2 YYDKDF (reference sequence). CDR3 residues: CATSRDRQGNSPLHF. Here the CDR3 DNA reads TGTGCCACCAGCAGAGATCGGCAGGGGAATTCACCCCTCCACTTT.

V usage is TRBV6-6 and J usage is TRBJ2-2; D unclear. This CDR3 has 14 residues. V was cut by 0 bases and J by 4 bases, with 6 bases left in between. The germline V gene encodes CDR1 MNHNY and CDR2 SVGAGI (reference sequence). Here the CDR3 reads CASSYSSITGELFF. The CDR3 nucleotides are TGTGCCAGCAGTTACTCCTCGATCACCGGGGAGCTGTTTTTT.

The gene calls are TRBV27 and TRBJ2-1; no clear D. The CDR3 totals 13 residues. V lost 3 bases, J lost 12 bases, and 15 bases lay in between. The germline CDR1 and CDR2 sequences are MNHEY and SMNVEV (reference sequence). The CDR3 protein is CASSLSHGFGQFF. The CDR3 region has the DNA TGTGCCAGCAGTTTGTCTCACGGGTTTGGGCAGTTCTTC.

This rearrangement joins TRBV7-9 to TRBJ2-3, with D unclear. Germline CDR1 and CDR2: SEHNR and FQNEAQ (reference sequence). CDR3 length equals 15 residues. V was shortened by 3 bases and J by 1 base, with 11 bases between the two germline ends. In nucleotides, the CDR3 is TGTGCCAGCAGCTTTCTGCCAGGCGGCACAGATACGCAGTATTTT. It codes for CASSFLPGGTDTQYF.

J is TRBJ2-3 and V is TRBV6-1; 13 bases agree with TRBD2. Germline V gene lookup returns CDR1 MNHNS and CDR2 SASEGT. The CDR3 totals 19 residues. V was clipped by 3 bases and J by 0 bases; unmatched bases: 9. The DNA for the CDR3 is TGTGCCAGCAGTGATCCGGGACTAGCGGGGCCCTTTAGCACAGATACGCAGTATTTT. Its translation is CASSDPGLAGPFSTDTQYF.

This clone was observed a handful of times. V usage is TRBV27 and J usage is TRBJ2-7; 11 nucleotides match TRBD2. Germline CDR1 and CDR2: MNHEY and SMNVEV (reference sequence). V was pared by 2 bases and J by 3 bases, with 3 bases of the junction left unmatched. There are 15 residues in the CDR3. CDR3 loop: CASSLRLAGIYEQYF. The CDR3 bases are TGTGCCAGCAGTTTAAGACTAGCGGGAATCTACGAGCAGTACTTC.